Listed below are T cell receptor beta chains from one sample, sequenced in a study of technical replicates of blood from a few donors. Produced via immunoSEQ multiplex PCR; TCRdb's table is partial and in-frame only. The table lists around 76,000 clones, 95% to 98% of them singletons. Source material: T cells isolated from PBMCs. The receptor source for this set is a human donor in good health. Each CDR3 is given with its conserved first and last residue. D genes are given only for firm matches. Not every row has a clone size; where given, it reads once, few, many or a size class.

size	V	J	D	CDR3	DNA
NA	TRBV27	TRBJ1-4	NA	CASSGTLAREKLFF	TGTGCCAGCAGCGGGACTCTGGCTCGAGAAAAACTGTTTTTT
NA	TRBV27	TRBJ1-2	TRBD1	CASSSRQGDGGYTF	TGTGCCAGCAGTTCCCGACAGGGGGACGGTGGCTACACCTTC
NA	TRBV29-1	TRBJ2-3	TRBD1	CSVEGAGGGTDTQYF	TGCAGCGTTGAAGGGGCAGGGGGCGGCACAGATACGCAGTATTTT
NA	TRBV7-2	TRBJ1-1	TRBD1	CASSARQGAAEAFF	TGTGCCAGCAGCGCCCGACAGGGAGCGGCTGAAGCTTTCTTT
NA	TRBV2	TRBJ2-5	TRBD2	CASSGGVLAGQETQYF	TGTGCCAGCAGTGGGGGGGTGCTAGCGGGACAAGAGACCCAGTACTTC
NA	TRBV6-1	TRBJ2-4	NA	CASSEAYWGDIQYF	TGTGCCAGCAGTGAAGCATACTGGGGAGACATTCAGTACTTC
NA	TRBV13	TRBJ1-1	NA	CASSRTGTEAFF	TGTGCCAGCAGCCGAACAGGCACTGAAGCTTTCTTT
NA	TRBV2	TRBJ1-5	NA	CASSEARRLNQPQHF	TGTGCCAGCAGTGAAGCGCGGAGGCTGAATCAGCCCCAGCATTTT
NA	TRBV9	TRBJ2-2	TRBD1	CASSVALGGQGNTGELFF	TGTGCCAGCAGCGTCGCCCTAGGGGGACAGGGAAACACCGGGGAGCTGTTTTTT
NA	TRBV4-3	TRBJ2-7	TRBD1	CASSLTRTGNYEQYF	TGCGCCAGCAGCCTGACCAGGACAGGAAACTACGAGCAGTACTTC
NA	TRBV15	TRBJ2-2	TRBD1	CATSRSRQGRTGELFF	TGTGCCACCAGCAGATCCCGACAGGGAAGAACCGGGGAGCTGTTTTTT
NA	TRBV19	TRBJ2-7	TRBD1	CASSPRGQGSYEQYF	TGTGCCAGTAGTCCACGAGGACAGGGTAGCTACGAGCAGTACTTC
NA	TRBV9	TRBJ2-3	NA	CASSGDFTDTQYF	TGTGCCAGCAGCGGGGACTTCACAGATACGCAGTATTTT
NA	TRBV9	TRBJ1-5	NA	CASSVDQNQPQHF	TGTGCCAGCAGCGTAGACCAGAACCAGCCCCAGCATTTT
NA	TRBV28	TRBJ2-3	NA	CASSASANTQYF	TGTGCCAGCAGTGCTAGCGCTAATACGCAGTATTTT
NA	TRBV5-1	TRBJ2-1	NA	CASSPGGGALNEQFF	TGCGCCAGCAGCCCTGGTGGGGGGGCCCTCAATGAGCAGTTCTTC
NA	TRBV4-2	TRBJ2-5	TRBD1	CASSQDLGTAHIETQYF	TGTGCCAGCAGCCAAGATCTCGGGACAGCCCACATAGAGACCCAGTACTTC
NA	TRBV28	TRBJ1-2	TRBD1	CASREGATYGYTF	TGTGCCAGCAGAGAGGGGGCCACTTATGGCTACACCTTC
NA	TRBV15	TRBJ2-1	NA	CATSWQGGEQFF	TGTGCCACCAGCTGGCAGGGCGGTGAGCAGTTCTTC
NA	TRBV2	TRBJ1-2	NA	CASSEQGNYGYTF	TGTGCCAGCAGTGAACAGGGGAACTATGGCTACACCTTC
NA	TRBV30	TRBJ2-1	TRBD2	CAWNYGAGDNEQFF	TGTGCCTGGAACTATGGAGCGGGGGACAATGAGCAGTTCTTC
NA	TRBV2	TRBJ2-7	TRBD2	CASSEGTSGYYEQYF	TGTGCCAGCAGCGAAGGGACTAGCGGATACTACGAGCAGTACTTC
NA	TRBV7-9	TRBJ2-7	TRBD1	CASSSRSGTESIYEQYF	TGTGCCAGCAGCTCGAGGTCCGGGACAGAGTCCATCTACGAGCAGTACTTC
NA	TRBV5-6	TRBJ2-3	TRBD2	CASKLYSGGTDTQYF	TGTGCCAGCAAGCTGTACAGCGGGGGCACAGATACGCAGTATTTT
NA	TRBV4-1	TRBJ2-1	TRBD2	CASSQDTGLAGAEQFF	TGCGCCAGCAGCCAAGATACGGGACTAGCGGGAGCTGAGCAGTTCTTC
NA	TRBV6-1	TRBJ1-2	NA	CASTIRVYGYTF	TGTGCCAGCACTATCCGTGTCTATGGCTACACCTTC
NA	TRBV5-1	TRBJ2-7	TRBD1	CASQRQGSYEQYF	TGCGCCAGCCAGAGACAGGGGTCCTACGAGCAGTACTTC
once	TRBV6-6	TRBJ2-3	NA	CASSYVNSLTDTQYF	TGTGCCAGCAGTTACGTGAACAGCCTAACAGATACGCAGTATTTT
once	TRBV4-1	TRBJ1-3	NA	CASSQPTASGNTIYF	TGCGCCAGCAGCCAACCGACAGCCTCTGGAAACACCATATATTTT
NA	TRBV10-2	TRBJ2-7	NA	CASNRGPGIREQYF	TGCGCCAGCAACCGAGGACCGGGGATACGAGAGCAGTACTTC
few	TRBV19	TRBJ1-1	NA	CASSQRGYEAFF	TGTGCCAGTAGTCAACGGGGTTACGAAGCTTTCTTT
NA	TRBV6-1	TRBJ1-2	TRBD1	CASRRTGYGYTF	TGTGCCAGCAGGAGGACAGGGTATGGCTACACCTTC
NA	TRBV28	TRBJ1-2	NA	CASSFRSFYGYTF	TGTGCCAGCAGTTTTCGGAGTTTTTATGGCTACACCTTC
NA	TRBV5-4	TRBJ1-1	TRBD1	CASRSDREVHTEAFF	TGTGCCAGCAGGTCGGACAGGGAGGTGCACACTGAAGCTTTCTTT
NA	TRBV27	TRBJ2-1	TRBD1	CASSVDRGIEQFF	TGTGCCAGCAGTGTGGACAGGGGAATTGAGCAGTTCTTC
NA	TRBV9	TRBJ2-1	TRBD2	CASNGGGSSYNEQFF	TGTGCCAGCAACGGGGGGGGTAGCTCCTACAATGAGCAGTTCTTC
NA	TRBV11-2	TRBJ2-7	NA	CASSLGLDSYEQYF	TGTGCCAGCAGCTTGGGGCTGGATTCCTACGAGCAGTACTTC
NA	TRBV7-2	TRBJ2-7	TRBD2	CASSSTGLAGAGSYEQYF	TGTGCCAGCAGCTCAACGGGACTAGCGGGAGCAGGATCCTACGAGCAGTACTTC
NA	TRBV4-2	TRBJ2-7	TRBD2	CASSQGVVGLAGGPYEQYF	TGTGCCAGCAGCCAAGGAGTCGTGGGGCTAGCGGGAGGCCCCTACGAGCAGTACTTC
NA	TRBV6-1	TRBJ1-2	NA	CASPGLVEGYGYTF	TGTGCCAGCCCGGGATTAGTAGAAGGCTATGGCTACACCTTC
NA	TRBV11-3	TRBJ2-7	NA	CASSLAIQSSAEQYF	TGTGCCAGCAGCTTAGCCATACAATCAAGCGCCGAGCAGTACTTC
once	TRBV18	TRBJ2-7	NA	CASSPSGEAYEQYF	TGTGCCAGCTCACCATCGGGGGAGGCCTACGAGCAGTACTTC
NA	TRBV18	TRBJ1-2	NA	CASSPREYYGYTF	TGTGCCAGCTCACCCCGGGAATACTATGGCTACACCTTC
once	TRBV6-1	TRBJ2-3	TRBD2	CASSGWTSGSSTDTQYF	TGTGCCAGCAGTGGGTGGACTAGCGGGAGTAGCACAGATACGCAGTATTTT
NA	TRBV18	TRBJ2-4	TRBD1	CASSQGAHKNIQYF	TGTGCCAGCTCGCAGGGGGCACACAAAAACATTCAGTACTTC
NA	TRBV4-3	TRBJ1-1	NA	CASSQDTTGDNTEAFF	TGCGCCAGCAGCCAAGATACTACGGGTGATAACACTGAAGCTTTCTTT
NA	TRBV20-1	TRBJ1-1	NA	CSAGGPEEAFF	TGCAGTGCTGGGGGCCCTGAAGAAGCTTTCTTT
NA	TRBV19	TRBJ2-7	NA	CASSIDSSYEQYF	TGTGCCAGTAGTATCGACAGCTCCTACGAGCAGTACTTC
NA	TRBV7-7	TRBJ2-5	NA	CASSLAAGLQETQYF	TGTGCCAGCAGCTTAGCGGCGGGCCTCCAAGAGACCCAGTACTTC
NA	TRBV29-1	TRBJ1-2	NA	CSVEITGYHYGYTF	TGCAGCGTTGAAATAACAGGGTATCACTATGGCTACACCTTC
NA	TRBV29-1	TRBJ2-1	TRBD2	CSVPTSGIYNEQFF	TGCAGCGTGCCAACTAGCGGAATATACAATGAGCAGTTCTTC
NA	TRBV10-3	TRBJ1-2	NA	CAISQDSFYGYTF	TGTGCCATCAGCCAGGACAGCTTCTATGGCTACACCTTC
NA	TRBV6-5	TRBJ2-1	TRBD2	CASSSSGSINEQFF	TGTGCCAGCAGTTCTAGCGGGAGTATCAATGAGCAGTTCTTC
NA	TRBV7-3	TRBJ2-7	NA	CASSLNFLYEQYF	TGTGCCAGCAGCTTAAACTTCCTCTACGAGCAGTACTTC
NA	TRBV4-2	TRBJ2-7	TRBD1	CASSPTGDEQYF	TGTGCCAGCAGCCCGACAGGGGACGAGCAGTACTTC